The 21 T cell receptor beta chains in this list originate from one sample, sequenced in a study of identical twins. TCRdb fed the 5' RACE reads into MiXCR, producing one record per CDR3 protein. The sample includes a few hundred thousand distinct CDR3 sequences, 12% to 15% of them seen just once. The data were also submitted as part of a second study, on yellow fever vaccine responses in identical twins.

The sequenced material came from CD4+ T cells sorted from blood. The receptors derive from a young woman in good health.

This clonotype has only a few counts. V usage is TRBV12-3 or TRBV12-4 and J usage is TRBJ2-1; D unclear. The CDR3 length is 13 residues. V was pared by 7 bases and J by 4 bases, with 11 bases between. This CDR3 is CASKISRYNEQFF. CDR3 bases: TGTGCCAGCAAGATTTCTCGGTACAATGAGCAGTTCTTC.

This clonotype was counted between two and nine times. This chain connects TRBV4-2 to TRBJ2-3; tentatively, D is TRBD2 (5 bases). V lost 0 bases to trimming and J lost 5 bases, with 12 bases between them. Germline V gene sequence: CDR1 LGHNA, CDR2 YNFKEQ. The CDR3 length is 15 residues. Written as DNA, the CDR3 is TGTGCCAGCAGCCAAGACCTTCCACTAGGAGATACGCAGTATTTT. Amino acid sequence: CASSQDLPLGDTQYF.

This clonotype turned up a few times. The V call is TRBV14, the J call TRBJ2-2; tentative D call: TRBD1 (6 bases). The CDR3 has 15 amino acids. Germline lookup yields CDR1 SGHDN and CDR2 FVKESK. Trimming removed 2 bases from V and 4 bases from J, with 11 bases in between. The CDR3 DNA sequence: TGTGCCAGCAGCCAATCTAACAGGGCCACCGGGGAGCTGTTTTTT. Translated, it gives CASSQSNRATGELFF. The variable domain in full, completed from reference TRBV14 and TRBJ2-2, reads EAGVTQFPSHSVIEKGQTVTLRCDPISGHDNLYWYRRVMGKEIKFLLHFVKESKQDESGMPNNRFLAERTGGTYSTLKVQPAELEDSGVYFCASSQSNRATGELFFGEGSRLTVL.

This chain joins TRBV27 and TRBJ2-6, with D perhaps TRBD1 (6 bases). Per the germline V gene, CDR1 is MNHEY and CDR2 is SMNVEV (reference sequence). This CDR3 spans 19 amino acids. Trimming pared 7 bases from V and 0 bases from J, leaving 22 bases between. The CDR3 DNA reads TGTGCCAGCACCCCTCGGTCTCTTCGAGGGGGCTCTGGGGCCAACGTCCTGACTTTC. This codes for CASTPRSLRGGSGANVLTF.

The chain combines TRBV5-1 with TRBJ1-1; 9 nucleotides line up with TRBD1. Germline V gene data show CDR1 as SGHRS and CDR2 as YFSETQ. CDR3 length: 16 amino acids. V shed 3 bases, J shed 4 bases, and the junction held 10 bases outside the gene matches. Here the CDR3 DNA reads TGCGCCAGCAGCTCACGGACAGGGGAGTTGAGCACTGAAGCTTTCTTT. Translation gives CASSSRTGELSTEAFF.

V gene TRBV12-3 or TRBV12-4 combines with J gene TRBJ2-5; D is unresolved. CDR3 length equals 13 residues. Trimming pared 3 bases from V and 2 bases from J, leaving 7 bases between. The CDR3 protein is CASSFMKQETQYF. CDR3 nucleotide sequence: TGTGCCAGCAGTTTTATGAAGCAAGAGACCCAGTACTTC.

The rearrangement joins TRBV5-1 to TRBJ2-5, with 9 bases matching TRBD2. Germline V lookup: CDR1 SGHRS, CDR2 YFSETQ. Trimming cost V 0 bases and J 5 bases; bases outside gene matches: 14. There are 18 residues in the CDR3. The CDR3 region is CASSLGRPSGVTEETQYF. For the CDR3, the DNA is TGCGCCAGCAGCTTGGGGCGCCCTAGCGGGGTAACTGAGGAGACCCAGTACTTC.

The chain uses TRBV5-1 and TRBJ2-3, with 7 bases aligning to TRBD2. Germline assignment: CDR1 SGHRS and CDR2 YFSETQ. After removal of 3 bases from V and 0 bases from J, the junction contained 4 bases not matched to a gene. This CDR3 is 15 amino acids long. The CDR3 region has the DNA TGCGCCAGCAGCTACCGCGGGGGTAGCACAGATACGCAGTATTTT. Amino acid sequence: CASSYRGGSTDTQYF.

In DNA, the CDR3 is TGTGCCAGCAGCTTACAAGTTAGACAAGACACCATATATTTT. Its protein product is CASSLQVRQDTIYF. The chain is built from TRBV7-8 and TRBJ1-3; D is uncertain. In germline, CDR1 is SGHVS, CDR2 FQNEAQ. Deletions cut 2 bases from V and 8 bases from J, with 13 bases between. There are 14 residues in the CDR3. The whole variable domain, filled in from reference TRBV7-8 and TRBJ1-3, reads GAGVSQSPRYKVAKRGQDVALRCDPISGHVSLFWYQQALGQGPEFLTYFQNEAQLDKSGLPSDRFFAERPEGSVSTLKIQRTQQEDSAVYLCASSLQVRQDTIYFGEGSWLTVV.

This clonotype was detected many times. This chain joins TRBV7-2 and TRBJ2-3, with D hard to call. Per the germline V gene, CDR1 is SGHTA and CDR2 is FQGNSA. This CDR3 spans 13 amino acids. The V end lost 3 bases, the J end lost 5 bases, and 9 bases lay between the germline ends. The CDR3 sequence is CASSFAFGDTQYF. The DNA for the CDR3 is TGTGCCAGCAGCTTCGCGTTCGGAGATACGCAGTATTTT.

There are many counts of this clonotype. This chain uses TRBV5-1 with TRBJ1-1, with a weak D call TRBD1 (5 bases). CDR3 length: 12 residues. Looked up from germline, CDR1 is SGHRS and CDR2 is YFSETQ. The V gene lost 6 bases and the J gene lost 11 bases, with 17 bases spanning the gap. The CDR3 region is CASKEGPHEAFF. For the CDR3, the DNA is TGCGCCAGCAAGGAGGGGCCGCATGAGGCTTTCTTT.

In its sample, this clonotype was seen a few times. This sequence joins TRBV20-1 and TRBJ2-3; 8 bases map to TRBD1. The CDR3 spans 14 residues. V lost 6 bases to trimming and J lost 0 bases; unmatched junction nucleotides: 5. Germline-derived CDR1 and CDR2 are DFQATT and SNEGSKA (reference sequence). This CDR3 is CSAKDRASTDTQYF. The CDR3 coding sequence is TGCAGTGCAAAGGACAGGGCTAGCACAGATACGCAGTATTTT.

The V call is TRBV2, the J call TRBJ2-2; D gene uncertain. The CDR3 sequence is 14 residues long. Germline V gene lookup returns CDR1 SNHLY and CDR2 FYNNEI. The ends were cut back, 5 bases at V and 4 bases at J, with 11 bases in the middle. CDR3 sequence (DNA): TGTGCCAGCAGTCCGTTGATGAGCACCGGGGAGCTGTTTTTT. It translates to CASSPLMSTGELFF.

This rearrangement joins TRBV10-3 to TRBJ2-4; 7 bases are shared with TRBD2. The germline gives CDR1 ENHRY, CDR2 SYGVKD. This CDR3 is built from 15 residues. The V segment lost 4 bases and the J segment 9 bases; nucleotides outside the gene matches: 12. CDR3 DNA: TGTGCCATCAGTGCCTCAGTTGCGGGAGAAGGCATTCAGTACTTC. It specifies CAISASVAGEGIQYF.

This clonotype was seen only a few times. The chain joins TRBV7-7 to TRBJ2-2, with TRBD1 as a possible D gene (6 bases). Trimming stripped 2 bases from V and 3 bases from J, with 10 bases between. In germline, CDR1 is SSHAT, CDR2 FNYEAQ (reference sequence). This CDR3 region has 15 residues. CDR3 DNA: TGTGCCAGCAGCTTACGTCCAGGGGACACCGGGGAGCTGTTTTTT. Protein product: CASSLRPGDTGELFF. Based on the CDR3 plus reference TRBV7-7 and TRBJ2-2, the full variable domain is GAGVSQSPRYKVTKRGQDVTLRCDPISSHATLYWYQQALGQGPEFLTYFNYEAQPDKSGLPSDRFSAERPEGSISTLTIQRTEQRDSAMYRCASSLRPGDTGELFFGEGSRLTVL.

In its sample, this clonotype was seen a few times. The J gene is TRBJ1-1, the V gene TRBV5-1; D possibly corresponds to TRBD1 (6 bases). The V gene's germline CDR1 is SGHRS and CDR2 YFSETQ. The CDR3 runs to 14 residues. Trimming took off 3 bases at V and 5 bases at J, with 14 bases between the two ends. In DNA, the CDR3 is TGCGCCAGCAGCTCACAGGGTAGTATTACTGAAGCTTTCTTT. The encoded protein is CASSSQGSITEAFF.

This clonotype was observed a handful of times. This sequence joins TRBV20-1 and TRBJ1-1, with D hard to call. V gave up 1 base and J gave up 4 bases, with 16 bases separating them. The CDR3 length is 15 residues. Germline V gene sequence: CDR1 DFQATT, CDR2 SNEGSKA (reference sequence). CDR3 DNA sequence: TGCAGTGCTAGAGTCCTGTTTAGGATTGGCACTGAAGCTTTCTTT. Its protein product is CSARVLFRIGTEAFF.

This clonotype was seen more than once but under ten times. This chain uses TRBV18 with TRBJ2-7, with D perhaps TRBD1 (6 bases). The CDR3 length is 12 residues. V was shortened by 2 bases and J by 6 bases, with 8 bases between the two germline ends. In germline, CDR1 is KGHSH, CDR2 LQKENI. CDR3 coding DNA: TGTGCCAGCTCACCAACAGGGCTCGAGCAGTACGTC. As protein: CASSPTGLEQYV.

V is TRBV10-3 and J is TRBJ1-2; possible D gene TRBD1, 5 bases. CDR1 is ENHRY and CDR2 is SYGVKD in the germline V gene. Trimming took off 10 bases at V and 2 bases at J, with 11 bases between the two ends. This CDR3 region has 12 residues. CDR3 sequence (DNA): TGTGCCACCCAGACAGTCAACTATGGCTACACCTTC. Its protein is CATQTVNYGYTF.

V is TRBV5-1 and J is TRBJ2-7; TRBD1 aligns across 8 bases. The CDR3 loop spans 15 amino acids. V gave up 4 bases and J gave up 7 bases; unmatched junction bases: 13. Germline CDR1 is SGHRS and CDR2 is YFSETQ. CDR3 bases: TGCGCCAGCAGCCAATTGGGTGGACAGGGAATTGAGCAGTACTTC. This translates into CASSQLGGQGIEQYF.

This clonotype was detected only a few times. The rearrangement links TRBV12-3 or TRBV12-4 to TRBJ2-1; 7 bases line up with TRBD2. V lost 7 bases, J lost 9 bases, and 15 bases stayed unmatched. The CDR3 loop spans 15 amino acids. The DNA of the CDR3 is TGTGCCAGCAACCGTAGAACGGGAGGAACCGGTGAGCAGTTCTTC. Protein product: CASNRRTGGTGEQFF.